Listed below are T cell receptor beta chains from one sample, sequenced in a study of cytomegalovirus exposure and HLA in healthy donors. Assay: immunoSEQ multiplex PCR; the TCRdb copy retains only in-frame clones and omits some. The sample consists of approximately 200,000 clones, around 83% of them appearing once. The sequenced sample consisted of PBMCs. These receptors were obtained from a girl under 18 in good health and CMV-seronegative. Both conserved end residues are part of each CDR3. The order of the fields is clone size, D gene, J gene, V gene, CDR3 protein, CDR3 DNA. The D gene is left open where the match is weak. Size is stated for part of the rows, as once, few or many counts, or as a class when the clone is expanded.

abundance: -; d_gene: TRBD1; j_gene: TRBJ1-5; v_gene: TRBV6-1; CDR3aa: CASSGTGGYSNQPQHF; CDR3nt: TGTGCCAGCAGTGGGACAGGGGGATATAGCAATCAGCCCCAGCATTTT
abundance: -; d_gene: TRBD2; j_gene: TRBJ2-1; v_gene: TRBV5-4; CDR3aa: CASSLGLAGNNEQFF; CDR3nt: TGTGCCAGCAGCTTGGGGCTAGCGGGGAACAATGAGCAGTTCTTC
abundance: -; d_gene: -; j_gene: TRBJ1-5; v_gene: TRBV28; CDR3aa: CASSVEMQTSNQPQHF; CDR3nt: TGTGCCAGCAGTGTGGAGATGCAGACTAGCAATCAGCCCCAGCATTTT
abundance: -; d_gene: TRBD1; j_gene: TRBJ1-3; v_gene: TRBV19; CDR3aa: CASRVQGAGGNTIYF; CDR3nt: TGTGCCAGTAGGGTACAGGGGGCTGGTGGAAACACCATATATTTT
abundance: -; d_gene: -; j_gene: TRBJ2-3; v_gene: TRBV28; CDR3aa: CASSLAGFTDTQYF; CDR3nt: TGTGCCAGCAGTTTGGCGGGATTCACAGATACGCAGTATTTT
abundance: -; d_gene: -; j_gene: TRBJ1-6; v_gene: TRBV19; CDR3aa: CASSIDKYNSPLHF; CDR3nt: TGTGCCAGTAGTATCGACAAGTACAATTCACCCCTCCACTTT
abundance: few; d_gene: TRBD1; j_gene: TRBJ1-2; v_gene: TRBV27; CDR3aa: CASSLSVWTGYGYTF; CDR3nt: TGTGCCAGCAGTTTATCGGTATGGACAGGGTATGGCTACACCTTC
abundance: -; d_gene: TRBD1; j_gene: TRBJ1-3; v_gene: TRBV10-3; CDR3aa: CAISEWTGGSGNTIYF; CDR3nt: TGTGCCATCAGTGAGTGGACAGGGGGCTCTGGAAACACCATATATTTT
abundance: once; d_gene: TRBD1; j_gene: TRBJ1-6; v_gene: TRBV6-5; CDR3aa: CASRDTGTGGSPLHF; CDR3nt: TGTGCCAGCAGGGACACCGGGACAGGGGGTTCACCCCTCCACTTT
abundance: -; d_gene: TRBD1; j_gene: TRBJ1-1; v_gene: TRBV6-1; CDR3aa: CASSDRVSTEAFF; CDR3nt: TGTGCCAGCAGCGACAGGGTTAGCACTGAAGCTTTCTTT
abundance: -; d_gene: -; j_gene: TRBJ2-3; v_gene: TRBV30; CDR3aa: CAWGLGAVDTQYF; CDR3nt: TGTGCCTGGGGCCTGGGGGCAGTAGATACGCAGTATTTT
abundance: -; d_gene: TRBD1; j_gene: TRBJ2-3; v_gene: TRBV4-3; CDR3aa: CASSPSGGYGDTQYF; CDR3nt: TGCGCCAGCAGCCCTTCAGGGGGATACGGAGATACGCAGTATTTT
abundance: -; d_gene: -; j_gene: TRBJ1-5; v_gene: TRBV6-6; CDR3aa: CASSKDSNQPQHF; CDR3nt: TGTGCCAGCAGTAAGGACAGTAATCAGCCCCAGCATTTT
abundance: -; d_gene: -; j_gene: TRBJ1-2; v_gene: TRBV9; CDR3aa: CASSTGNNYGYTF; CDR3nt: TGTGCCAGCAGCACGGGTAACAACTATGGCTACACCTTC
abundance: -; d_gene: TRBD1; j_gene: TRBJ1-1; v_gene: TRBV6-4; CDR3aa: CASSDSNGSSGTRGVMNTEAFF; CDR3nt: TGTGCCAGCAGTGACTCGAACGGGTCGTCGGGTACCAGGGGGGTCATGAACACTGAAGCTTTCTTT